Detailed here is one T cell receptor (beta chain). Its antigen remains unidentified. It has no much larger one-base neighbor in the sample; base qualities were not kept. Trimming removed 1 base from V and 6 bases from J; the gene matches leave 3 bases unexplained. From the germline V gene, CDR1 is SGHVS and CDR2 is FQNEAQ. There are 15 amino acids in the CDR3, from cysteine to phenylalanine inclusive. The DNA shown is the 45-base CDR3, in frame from base 1. This entry is derived from a study of human T cells and chemical hapten exposure (dated by TCRdb to the early 2020s). Some background on the complete study: For sensitization, 2% DPC in acetone was applied to a roughly 2 cm by roughly 2 cm area of upper inner arm skin. Throughout the approximately 25-week study period, patients were also given weekly therapeutic DPC doses on the scalp. Patch testing on the upper back used Finn chambers containing 0.01% DPC, with scoring done after 6 days according to International Contact Dermatitis Research Group standards. Most of the patients in the cohort were female, and the cohort covered alopecia areata with under or over 50% scalp involvement, alopecia totalis and alopecia universalis. Libraries were pooled for sequencing, and per-sample TCR yields varied mainly because of small differences in library volumes within the pool. Peripheral blood TCR repertoire changes were tracked in vivo in alopecia patients during primary and secondary sensitization to the hapten diphenylcyclopropenone (DPC). Patient blood was sampled pre-sensitization (week 0) and at 2, 6 and about 24 weeks after DPC sensitization. About 30 alopecia patients provided blood for TCR sequencing at one to four time points (pre-sensitization, 2, 6 and 24 weeks). Overall results and qualifications from the work: Repeated subsampling changed both the strength of the expansion versus patch-test correlation and the threshold at which that correlation became significant. Significantly more large CDR3 similarity clusters were formed by expanded TCRs than by pre-sensitization or healthy control sets, consistent with antigen-driven responses. Patch test score correlated positively with the number of PT1 expanded TCRs, reaching significance at thresholds 8, 16 and 32 but not at 4. DPC sensitization did not change the number of TCRs with a frequency above 1 in 1000, and there was no evidence of changes in global repertoire structure. Because every patient had alopecia, a presumed autoimmune disease, the patients' immune response might differ from that of healthy individuals.

Library method: RACE. Sequencing took place on a NextSeq 500. During library preparation, unique molecular identifiers were attached to individual cDNA molecules so that TCRs could be counted quantitatively and reproducibly. From each blood RNA sample, both TCR alpha and TCR beta chains were sequenced. Per the authors' processing: The median number of TCRs per sample was over 95,000, ranging from about 23,224 to 750,000. The Decombinator software suite was used to annotate the V, J and CDR3 of the TCR reads. Every sample was subsampled to the same number of TCRs (28,000) for the PS versus PT1 abundance plots. TCRs were defined as expanded if absent before sensitization and observed at least eight times at the 2-week time point. The public reads were quality trimmed at Q25 with fastp and then assembled into clones with MiXCR by TCRdb, keeping productive beta chains. A single entry per CDR3 protein holds the most common genes and DNA from its merged rows. Clone size and V and J calls follow TCRdb, not the original study. Present in this sample are about 140,000 distinct CDR3 sequences, 12% of which were seen just once. Less than 1.5% of the sample is in the top ten clones.

The meaning of the sample's time point label: patch test 2, 6 weeks after DPC sensitization. The treatment or condition label corresponds to: therapeutic diphenylcyclopropenone sensitization with weekly scalp DPC. At each patch-test visit, blood was drawn before the patch test was applied. Patients were considered eligible if aged 18 to 70, diagnosed with alopecia and deemed suitable for DPC therapy, and patients were excluded if pregnant. Unfractionated whole blood was collected in Tempus Blood RNA tubes, and total RNA was extracted from that blood. The starting material was whole blood, obtained in connection with sensitization to the hapten diphenylcyclopropenone (DPC). The TCR was taken from a woman in her forties or fifties with alopecia areata. Some clones in this sample may be carry-over from other donors' samples. The chain is assembled from TRBV7-8 and TRBJ1-6; 7 central bases correspond to TRBD1. The CDR3 region: CASSLVSGGNSPLHF. The nucleotide sequence reads TGTGCCAGCAGCTTAGTATCAGGGGGTAATTCACCCCTCCACTTT.